This T cell receptor (beta chain) was obtained from a study of T cells in Graves' hyperthyroidism and ophthalmopathy. RNA transcripts gave rise to amplified TCR beta CDR3 regions. The HTBI primer set was used in a first-round RT-PCR of the TCR CDR3. TCRdb used MiXCR to reprocess the multiplex PCR reads, holding one entry per CDR3 protein. The sample yields some 500,000 distinct CDR3 sequences, about 16% seen once. Clinical Activity Scores of at least 3, NOSPECS grades of at least 4 and durations under 3 months characterized ophthalmopathy patients. Germline V gene lookup returns CDR1 WNHNN and CDR2 SYGVQD (reference sequence). This CDR3 has 18 amino acids. Trimming shortened V by 5 bases and J by 9 bases, and 26 bases separated the two germline ends.

The source of this sequence is a woman aged 25-40 years with Graves' ophthalmopathy. This chain uses TRBV10-1 with TRBJ1-6; perhaps TRBD1 as D (5 bases). Source material: blood. For the CDR3, the DNA is TGCGCCAGCAGTCTTCCTGGGGTGGACACGCCGGAGAGTTCACCCCTCCACTTT. Amino acid sequence: CASSLPGVDTPESSPLHF.